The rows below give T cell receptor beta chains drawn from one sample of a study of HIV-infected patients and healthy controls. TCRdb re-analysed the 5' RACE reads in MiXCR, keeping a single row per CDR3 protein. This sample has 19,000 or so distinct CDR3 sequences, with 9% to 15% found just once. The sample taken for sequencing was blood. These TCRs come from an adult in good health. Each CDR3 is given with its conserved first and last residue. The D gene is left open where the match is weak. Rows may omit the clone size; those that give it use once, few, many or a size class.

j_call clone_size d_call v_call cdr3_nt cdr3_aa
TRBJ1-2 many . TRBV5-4 TGTGCCAGCAGCTTGTCGGCAGCGAACTATGGCTACACCTTC CASSLSAANYGYTF
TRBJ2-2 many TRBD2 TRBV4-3 TGCGCCAGCAGCCAAGATCTAGCGGGGGGCCTTTCCACCGGGGAGCTGTTTTTT CASSQDLAGGLSTGELFF
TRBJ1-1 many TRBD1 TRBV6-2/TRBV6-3 TGTGCCAGCAGTATAAGGACAGGGGGTGATGAAGCTTTCTTT CASSIRTGGDEAFF
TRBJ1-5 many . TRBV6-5 TGTGCCAGCAGTTCTTCTACAATGACTGACGATAGCAATCAGCCCCAGCATTTT CASSSSTMTDDSNQPQHF
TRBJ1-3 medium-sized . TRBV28 TGTGCCAGCAGTTTACGGCGAGGGCTTCCTGGAAACACCATATATTTT CASSLRRGLPGNTIYF
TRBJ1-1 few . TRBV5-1 TGCGCCAGCAGCTTCCAAGTCGACAGGAACACTGAAGCTTTCTTT CASSFQVDRNTEAFF
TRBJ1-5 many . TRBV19 TGTGCCAGTAGTATCCCTCTAGTATCTCCCGGCAATCAGCCCCAGCATTTT CASSIPLVSPGNQPQHF
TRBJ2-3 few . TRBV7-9 TGTGCCAGCAGCCCTTCCCCATTACAGGGCCCCTCCACAGATACGCAGTATTTT CASSPSPLQGPSTDTQYF
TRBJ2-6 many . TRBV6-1 TGTGCCAGCAGTGGAGGGACTGGGGCCAACGTCCTGACTTTC CASSGGTGANVLTF
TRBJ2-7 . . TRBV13 TGTGCCAGCAGCGCCACCTACGAGCAGTACTTC CASSATYEQYF
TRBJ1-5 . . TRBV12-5 TGTGCTAGTGGTTTGGATGTAAGTCAGCCCCAGCATTTT CASGLDVSQPQHF
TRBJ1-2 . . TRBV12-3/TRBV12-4 TGTGCCACCCGGGCCCCGAGAGGCTACACCTTC CATRAPRGYTF
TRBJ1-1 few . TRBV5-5 TGTGCCAGCAGCTTGGTAGACAGCACTGAAGCTTTCTTT CASSLVDSTEAFF
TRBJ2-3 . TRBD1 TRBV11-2 TGTGCCAGCAGCACTTGGGGACAGGTCCAGAAGGATACGCAGTATTTT CASSTWGQVQKDTQYF
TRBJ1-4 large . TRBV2 TGTGCCAGCAGTGAATTCCTTGCAACTAATGAAAAACTGTTTTTT CASSEFLATNEKLFF
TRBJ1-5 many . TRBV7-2 TGTGCCAGCAGCTTAGAGGTCAATCAGCCCCAGCATTTT CASSLEVNQPQHF
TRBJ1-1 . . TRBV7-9 TGTGCCAGCAGCTTAGAGCGGGTCGGAACTCGGACTTTCTTT CASSLERVGTRTFF
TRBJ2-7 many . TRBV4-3 TGCGCCAGCAGCCAAGTTGAGGGGACGGGCGAGCAGTACTTC CASSQVEGTGEQYF
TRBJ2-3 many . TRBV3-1 TGTGCCAGCAGCCAAGTTGCGGCCAGGACAGATACGCAGTATTTT CASSQVAARTDTQYF
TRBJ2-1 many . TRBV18 TGTGCCAGCTCACCAACAACCATCAGGGGTCTCTCCTACAATGAGCAGTTCTTC CASSPTTIRGLSYNEQFF
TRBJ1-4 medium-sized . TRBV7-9 TGTGCCAGCAGCCCTCCGACCGACAAGATTGAAAAACTGTTTTTT CASSPPTDKIEKLFF
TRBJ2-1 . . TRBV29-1 TGCAGCGTTGGAGGGACGTTGGTGTACAATGAGCAGTTCTTC CSVGGTLVYNEQFF
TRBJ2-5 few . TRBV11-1 TGTGCCAGCAGCCCTTTGAGGACCCAAGAGACCCAGTACTTC CASSPLRTQETQYF
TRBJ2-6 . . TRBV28 TGTGCCAGCAGTTTGTCTGTCTCTGGGGCCAACGTCCTGACTTTC CASSLSVSGANVLTF
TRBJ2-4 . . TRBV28 TGTGCCAGCAGTTTATTCGGCAGGGTCCAAAACATTCAGTACTTC CASSLFGRVQNIQYF
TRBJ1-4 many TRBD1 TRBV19 TGTGCCAGTAGTTCTGGACCGGGACAGGGGGATGAAAAACTGTTTTTT CASSSGPGQGDEKLFF
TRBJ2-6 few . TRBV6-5 TGTGCCAGCAAAAGGGAATTCACTGGGGCCAACGTCCTGACTTTC CASKREFTGANVLTF
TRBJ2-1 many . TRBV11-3 TGTGCCAGCAGCTCCCCACAGGGTTCCTACAATGAGCAGTTCTTC CASSSPQGSYNEQFF
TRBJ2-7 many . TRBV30 TGTGCCTGGACCGGGTGGGGATCGGACGAGCAGTACTTC CAWTGWGSDEQYF
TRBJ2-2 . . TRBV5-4 TGTGCCAGCAGCCAGTCAGTTCAGACCCACACCGGGGAGCTGTTTTTT CASSQSVQTHTGELFF
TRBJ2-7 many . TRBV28 TGTGCCAGCGGCACGTGGCGGGACGAGCAGTACTTC CASGTWRDEQYF
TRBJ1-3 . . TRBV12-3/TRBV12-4 TGTGCCAGCAGAGACTCTGGAAACACCATATATTTT CASRDSGNTIYF
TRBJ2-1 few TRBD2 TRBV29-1 TGCAGCGTTAAGCGGGGGGGAGGCAATGAGCAGTTCTTC CSVKRGGGNEQFF
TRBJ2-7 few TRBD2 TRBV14 TGTGCCAGCAGCCAAGTAGCGGGATGGTACGAGCAGTACTTC CASSQVAGWYEQYF
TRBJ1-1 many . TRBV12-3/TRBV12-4 TGTGCCAGCAGTCCCGGGACACTCGAAGCTTTCTTT CASSPGTLEAFF
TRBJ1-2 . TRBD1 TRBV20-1 TGCAGTGCTACGGGGACAGGTGAAGGTCCCAACTATGGCTACACCTTC CSATGTGEGPNYGYTF
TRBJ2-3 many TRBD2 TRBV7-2 TGTGCCAGCAGCCCTACTAGCGGGGGGCTAGATACGCAGTATTTT CASSPTSGGLDTQYF
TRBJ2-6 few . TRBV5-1 TGCGCCAGCAGCTTGGAGGGCCAGTTTTCGGCAGCTGGGGCCAACGTCCTGACTTTC CASSLEGQFSAAGANVLTF
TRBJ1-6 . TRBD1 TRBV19 TGTGCCAGTACCCGAAATCTGGGACAGGGGATTTCACCCCTCCACTTT CASTRNLGQGISPLHF
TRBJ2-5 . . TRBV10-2 TGCGCCAGCAGTGAGTCGAATTGGAAGACCCAGTACTTC CASSESNWKTQYF
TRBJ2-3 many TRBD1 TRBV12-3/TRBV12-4 TGTGCCAGCGAATACAGGGGGACAGATACGCAGTATTTT CASEYRGTDTQYF
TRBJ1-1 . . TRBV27 TGTGCCAGCAGTTATCAGGTGAACACTGAAGCTTTCTTT CASSYQVNTEAFF
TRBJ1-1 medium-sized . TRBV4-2 TGTGCCAGCAGCCAAGTTAGTCCCGGCGGCACTGAAGCTTTCTTT CASSQVSPGGTEAFF
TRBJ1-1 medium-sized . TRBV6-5 TGTGCCAGCAGTTACTCTCTCCGGGGGAACACTGAAGCTTTCTTT CASSYSLRGNTEAFF
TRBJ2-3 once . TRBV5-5 TGTGCCAGCAGCTTGGGGGGGACGTCTGCTAGTGATACGCAGTATTTT CASSLGGTSASDTQYF
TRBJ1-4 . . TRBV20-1 TGCAGTGCTAGCGCAGGGAGGGAAAAACTGTTTTTT CSASAGREKLFF
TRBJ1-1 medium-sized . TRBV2 TGTGCCAGCAGTGAGCTGACAGGCCGGGGCACTGAAGCTTTCTTT CASSELTGRGTEAFF
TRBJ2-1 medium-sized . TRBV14 TGTGCCAGCAGCCAAGGAAAAGTCACGAGCGGCGCTGTACCTAGGGAGCAGTTCTTC CASSQGKVTSGAVPREQFF
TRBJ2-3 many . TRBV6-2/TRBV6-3 TGTGCCAGCAGTATGGGCTATACGCAGTATTTT CASSMGYTQYF
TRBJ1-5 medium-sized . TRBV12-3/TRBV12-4 TGTGCCAGCAGTTTACTGGGACGAAATCAGCCCCAGCATTTT CASSLLGRNQPQHF
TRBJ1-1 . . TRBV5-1 TGCGCCAGCAGCGAACAGGGTTTCGGCACTGAAGCTTTCTTT CASSEQGFGTEAFF
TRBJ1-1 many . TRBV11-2 TGTGCCAGCAGCTCATGGGGTGAAGCTTTCTTT CASSSWGEAFF
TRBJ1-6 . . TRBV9 TGTGCCAGCAGCGTTGATCTGGTAAATTCACCCCTCCACTTT CASSVDLVNSPLHF
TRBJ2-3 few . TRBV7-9 TGTGCCAGCACCCTAGGGCCCAGCAGGACCACAGATACGCAGTATTTT CASTLGPSRTTDTQYF
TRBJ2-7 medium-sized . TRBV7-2 TGTGCCAGCAGCCCTGGTTCGTATGGTGTGAGCGAGCAGTACTTC CASSPGSYGVSEQYF
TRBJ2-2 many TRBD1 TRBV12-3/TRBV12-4 TGTGCCAGCAGTCACTCCCTGGGACAGGGTAGCGGGGAGCTGTTTTTT CASSHSLGQGSGELFF